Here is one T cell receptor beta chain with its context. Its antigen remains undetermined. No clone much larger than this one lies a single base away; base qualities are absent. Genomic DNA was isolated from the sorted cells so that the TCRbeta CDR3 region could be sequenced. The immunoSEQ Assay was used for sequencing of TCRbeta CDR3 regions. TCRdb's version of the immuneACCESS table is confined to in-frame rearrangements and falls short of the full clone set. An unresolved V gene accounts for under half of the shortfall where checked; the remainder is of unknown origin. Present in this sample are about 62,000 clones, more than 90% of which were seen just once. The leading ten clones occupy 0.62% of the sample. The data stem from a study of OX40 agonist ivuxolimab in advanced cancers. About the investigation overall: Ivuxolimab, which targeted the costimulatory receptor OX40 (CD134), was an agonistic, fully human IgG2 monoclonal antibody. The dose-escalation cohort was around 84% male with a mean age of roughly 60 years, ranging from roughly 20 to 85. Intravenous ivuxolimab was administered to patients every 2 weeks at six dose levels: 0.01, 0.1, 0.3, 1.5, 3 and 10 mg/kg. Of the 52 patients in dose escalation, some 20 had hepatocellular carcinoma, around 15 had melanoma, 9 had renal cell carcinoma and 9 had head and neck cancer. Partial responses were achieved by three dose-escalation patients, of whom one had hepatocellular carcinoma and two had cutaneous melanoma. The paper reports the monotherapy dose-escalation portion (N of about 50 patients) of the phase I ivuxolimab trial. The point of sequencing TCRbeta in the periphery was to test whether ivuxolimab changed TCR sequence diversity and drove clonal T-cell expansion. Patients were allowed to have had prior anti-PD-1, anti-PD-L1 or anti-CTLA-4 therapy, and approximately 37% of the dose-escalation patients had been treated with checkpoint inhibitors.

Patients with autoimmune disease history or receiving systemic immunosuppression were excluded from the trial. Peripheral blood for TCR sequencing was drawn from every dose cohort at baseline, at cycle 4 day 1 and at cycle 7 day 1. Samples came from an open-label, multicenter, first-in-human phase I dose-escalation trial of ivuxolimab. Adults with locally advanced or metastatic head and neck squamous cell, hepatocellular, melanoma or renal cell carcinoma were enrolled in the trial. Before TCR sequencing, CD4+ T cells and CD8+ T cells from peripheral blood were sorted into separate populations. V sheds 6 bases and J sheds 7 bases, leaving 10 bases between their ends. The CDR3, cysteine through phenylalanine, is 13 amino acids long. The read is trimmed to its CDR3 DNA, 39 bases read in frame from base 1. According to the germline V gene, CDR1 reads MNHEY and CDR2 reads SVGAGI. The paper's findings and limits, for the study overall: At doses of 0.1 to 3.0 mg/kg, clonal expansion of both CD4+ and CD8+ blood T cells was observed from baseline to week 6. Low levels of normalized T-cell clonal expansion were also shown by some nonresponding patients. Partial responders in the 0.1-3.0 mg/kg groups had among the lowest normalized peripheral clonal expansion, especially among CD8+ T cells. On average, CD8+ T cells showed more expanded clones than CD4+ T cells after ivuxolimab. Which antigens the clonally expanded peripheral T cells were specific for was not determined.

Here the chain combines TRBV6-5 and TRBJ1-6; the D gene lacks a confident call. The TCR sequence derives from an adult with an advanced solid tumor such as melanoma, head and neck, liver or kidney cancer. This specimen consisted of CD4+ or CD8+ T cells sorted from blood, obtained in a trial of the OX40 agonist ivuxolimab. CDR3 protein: CASSISPNSPLHF. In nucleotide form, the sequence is TGTGCCAGCAGCATCAGTCCGAATTCACCCCTCCACTTT.